This entry concerns a single T cell receptor beta chain. Its antigen remains unidentified. Multiplex PCR with a touch-down protocol amplified TRB rearrangements, with the TRB-A and TRB-B primer pools combined in a single tube. Two consecutive PCR reactions with Phusion HS II polymerase added Illumina adapters and sample indices to the amplicons. Amplicons were gel-purified with the NucleoSpin Gel and PCR Clean-up kit, then quantified by Qubit and quality-checked on an Agilent 2100 Bioanalyzer. Libraries were sequenced on an Illumina MiSeq using 600-cycle, single-indexed, paired-end runs. Per the authors' processing: MiXCR version 2.1.12 with the default MiXCR reference library was used to align and assemble TRB reads. A clone was defined by each unique CDR3 nucleotide sequence, and the analysis included only productive sequences with two or more reads. Repertoire diversity was assessed with alpha-parameterized diversity profiles (alpha 0 to 5), including the Shannon (alpha 1) and Simpson (alpha 2) indices, which were computed with an R script. Combinatorial TRB VJ usage was computed with the tcR package and compared between cohorts by principal component analysis with ade4. GLIPH clustering of TCRbeta CDR3s was carried out on cohort pairs matched by age and read depth, and cluster frequencies were compared by Wilcoxon test. The reads went through TCRdb reprocessing, and each CDR3 protein sequence gets one entry with no DNA. The V and J calls, along with clone size, are taken from TCRdb and not from the paper's own processing. This sample's listing comprises under 9,000 distinct CDR3 sequences. The top ten constitute under 35% of the sample.

This sample is drawn from a study of T cell clusters in autoimmune cytopenias (dated by TCRdb to the late 2010s). Looking at the study overall: Among healthy donor controls, the mean age was around 55 years, the median age was around 61 years, and 22 of 43 were female. The median TRB sequencing depth was just over 50,000 reads per sample, and the median number of distinct TRB clonotypes was around 2,500 per sample. Alongside healthy, CLL and autoimmune hepatitis controls, autoimmune cytopenia patients had their peripheral blood TRB and IGH repertoires sequenced at active disease and again during treatment follow-up. The study aimed to test whether autoimmune cytopenia patients carry a disease-specific immune repertoire signature usable as a blood-based biomarker. For primary cytopenia, fewer than 30 age-matched healthy donors were used as controls, and for secondary cytopenia, around 15 age-matched CLL patients were used as controls. Repertoires from autoimmune hepatitis patients were compared with those of about two dozen healthy donors matched for age and sex. Study-wide conclusions, independent of this receptor: The cluster-lack signature was not seen for secondary cytopenia versus CLL, apparently masked by the dominant lymphoma-associated repertoire. Healthy donors had almost three times as many exclusive TRB clusters as active autoimmune hepatitis patients, a finding consistent with an autoimmunity-wide signature. The T cell clusters were defined only in silico, and the functional role of the clusters was left to be validated experimentally. The TRB repertoire shifts, including less even repertoires in secondary cytopenia and CLL, mostly reflected lymphoma bias and not autoimmunity. GLIPH results suggested that primary autoimmune cytopenia patients were missing physiological T cell clusters, with under 55 clusters found only in healthy donors compared with about 16 found only in patients.

The CDR3, from cysteine to phenylalanine, totals 17 residues. No DNA is listed. Looking up the germline V gene (reference sequence) yields CDR1 MNHEY and CDR2 SMNVEV. TRB amplification used approximately 230 ng of peripheral blood genomic DNA, tens of thousands of genome equivalents, per sample. The same data also contributed to another study, on T cell repertoires in aging, cancer and after chemotherapy. The second paper states: Six donor age groups were covered, ranging from 30 or younger up to 70 or older, and each group contained at least three individuals. Control TCR repertoires from healthy donors were recorded over several months to years, and clear clonal overlap was observed across re-sampling. In total, the full dataset held about 9.5 million TCR reads. Compared with age-matched healthy donors, untreated patients with hematological or solid cancers had significantly lower TCR diversity and higher clonality in blood. In healthy donors, the decline in TCR diversity with age was mainly explained by loss of richness, whereas in cancer patients loss of evenness was also found to contribute. Median generation probability increased over the chemotherapy interval in both cancer cohorts, suggesting repertoire reconstitution through rebound thymic output. The authors noted that the repertoire data do not allow conclusions about immunological memory after chemotherapy. To examine immunoaging and T cell reconstitution after chemotherapy, the study profiled TCR beta repertoires in peripheral blood from healthy donors and cancer patients. A cohort of 220 or so cancer patients (about 94 with hematological and around 130 with solid cancers) was assembled, and approximately 97 healthy donors were included as a reference group. Processing of the TRB sequences was carried out with MiXCR versions 2.12 and 3.0.5. The repertoire metrics were Shannon diversity, evenness, clonality (calculated as one minus evenness), and diversity profiles parameterized by alpha from 0 to 5. The IGoR algorithm was used to compute generation probabilities of clones in paired pre- and post-chemotherapy samples.

Sequencing input: peripheral blood. The sequence derives from a human donor in good health. Recombination linked TRBV27 to TRBJ2-1; TCRdb's D gene call, TRBD1, goes unchecked for lack of DNA. The encoded CDR3 is CASSPRIPHSSYNEQFF.